This passage covers 17 T cell receptor beta chains from one sample sequenced in a study of CD8 T cells in Susac syndrome. RNA, at about 0.45 to 1 ug, was reverse transcribed with random hexamers. From the immunoSEQ multiplex PCR reads, TCRdb called clonotypes with MiXCR, one entry per CDR3 protein. In the table there are roughly 44,000 distinct CDR3 sequences, roughly 93% of which are singletons. Input material: CD8+ T cells from PBMCs. The receptors here all came from a human donor in good health.

The V call is TRBV27, the J call TRBJ1-2, with TRBD1 as a possible D gene (5 bases). CDR3 length equals 13 residues. V gave up 5 bases and J gave up 8 bases, with 15 bases separating them. The germline CDR1 and CDR2 sequences are MNHEY and SMNVEV (reference sequence). The CDR3 loop reads CASSPQGGGGYTF. DNA for the CDR3: TGTGCCAGCAGTCCCCAGGGAGGTGGAGGCTACACCTTC.

The genes are TRBV13 and TRBJ1-4; 8 nucleotides match TRBD1. CDR1 and CDR2 (germline): PRHDT, FYEKMQ (reference sequence). With 4 bases clipped from V and 3 bases from J, the junction kept 4 bases outside the gene matches. This CDR3 has 15 residues. CDR3 in DNA: TGTGCCAGCAGCTCGCTGACAGGGGCTAATGAAAAACTGTTTTTT. Translated: CASSSLTGANEKLFF.

This clonotype was observed a few times. The CDR3 region has the DNA TGCGCCAGCAGCTTGGGGGCCGGGGTCTACAATGAGCAGTTCTTC. As protein: CASSLGAGVYNEQFF. The rearrangement uses TRBV5-1 and TRBJ2-1; perhaps TRBD2 as D (5 bases). The CDR3 consists of 15 residues. From germline, CDR1 is SGHRS and CDR2 YFSETQ. V lost 0 bases and J lost 3, with 10 bases in between.

The chain has TRBV27 and TRBJ2-7, with 10 nucleotides matching TRBD2. V gave up 6 bases and J gave up 4 bases; unmatched junction bases: 6. The V gene's germline CDR1 is MNHEY and CDR2 SMNVEV (reference sequence). The CDR3 extends over 14 amino acids. CDR3 loop: CASRQREGPYEQYF. CDR3 coding DNA: TGTGCCAGCAGACAGCGGGAGGGCCCGTACGAGCAGTACTTC.

The chain has TRBV7-9 and TRBJ1-1; 7 bases are shared with TRBD1. The ends lost 5 bases at V and 5 bases at J; junction bases unmatched: 14. Germline assignment: CDR1 SEHNR and CDR2 FQNEAQ (reference sequence). The CDR3 is 16 amino acids. CDR3 sequence (DNA): TGTGCCAGCAGCAGATACCGACAGGGAAGGGAAACTGAAGCTTTCTTT. Protein: CASSRYRQGRETEAFF.

The rearrangement links TRBV14 to TRBJ2-1; either TRBD1 or TRBD2 may supply D (5 bases each). The CDR3 spans 14 residues. Germline assignment: CDR1 SGHDN and CDR2 FVKESK. Trimming removed 6 bases from V and 7 bases from J, with 16 bases in between. The CDR3 is CASRKSGPTNEQFF. The CDR3 DNA follows: TGTGCCAGCAGGAAATCGGGACCCACTAATGAGCAGTTCTTC.

CDR3 residues: CSATDRDSYEQYF. DNA of the CDR3: TGCAGTGCTACCGACAGGGATTCCTACGAGCAGTACTTC. The chain uses TRBV20-1 and TRBJ2-7, with TRBD1 identical over 7 bases. From germline, CDR1 is DFQATT and CDR2 SNEGSKA (reference sequence). This CDR3 spans 13 amino acids. V shed 4 bases, J shed 1 base, and the junction held 4 bases outside the gene matches.

Here the CDR3 reads CSGRGGEGEQYF. CDR3 in DNA: TGCAGCGGAAGGGGAGGAGAAGGCGAGCAGTACTTC. The chain recombines TRBV29-1 with TRBJ2-7; D perhaps matches TRBD2 (6 bases). Germline lookup yields CDR1 SQVTM and CDR2 ANQGSEA. Trimming took off 7 bases at V and 6 bases at J, with 16 bases between the two ends. The CDR3 is 12 residues long.

The count of this clonotype is one. V is TRBV3-1 and J is TRBJ2-3, with TRBD1 matching 12 bases. With 6 bases clipped from V and 4 bases from J, the junction kept 5 bases outside the gene matches. The CDR3 extends over 15 amino acids. Per the germline V gene, CDR1 is LGHDT and CDR2 is YNNKEL (reference sequence). CDR3 region: CASSPGTGGPDTQYF. For the CDR3, the DNA is TGTGCCAGCAGTCCCGGGACAGGGGGCCCAGATACGCAGTATTTT.

The gene calls are TRBV28 and TRBJ2-7; a possible D gene is TRBD2 (6 bases). The CDR3 runs 17 residues. V was trimmed by 4 bases and J by 2 bases, leaving 21 bases between them. Germline loops: CDR1 MDHEN, CDR2 SYDVKM. In DNA, the CDR3 is TGTGCCAGCAGTTCCTCGACTGCGGGGTATAAAACCTACGAGCAGTACTTC. As protein: CASSSSTAGYKTYEQYF. The full variable domain, its missing parts supplied by reference TRBV28 and TRBJ2-7, is DVKVTQSSRYLVKRTGEKVFLECVQDMDHENMFWYRQDPGLGLRLIYFSYDVKMKEKGDIPEGYSVSREKKERFSLILESASTNQTSMYLCASSSSTAGYKTYEQYFGPGTRLTVT.

The rearrangement links TRBV29-1 to TRBJ2-2; D gene ambiguous. With 6 bases removed from V and 0 bases from J, the gap between germline ends came to 11 bases. The germline gives CDR1 SQVTM, CDR2 ANQGSEA. The CDR3 is 14 residues long. CDR3 bases: TGCAGCGTCGAGGCTGCGCCGAACACCGGGGAGCTGTTTTTT. Translated: CSVEAAPNTGELFF.

The chain combines TRBV10-3 with TRBJ2-1; D is uncertain. This CDR3 comprises 14 residues. V dropped 0 bases and J dropped 5 bases, with 8 bases sitting between them. Germline loops: CDR1 ENHRY, CDR2 SYGVKD. The chain's CDR3 is CAISESIGNNEQFF. CDR3 in DNA: TGTGCCATCAGTGAGTCTATAGGGAACAATGAGCAGTTCTTC.

This clonotype was seen only once. This chain links TRBV5-1 with TRBJ2-7; D is unresolved. The germline V gene has CDR1 SGHRS and CDR2 YFSETQ. V was pared by 4 bases and J by 3 bases, with 8 bases between. The CDR3 runs to 12 residues. Here the CDR3 DNA reads TGCGCCAGCAGCCCCCCCGACTACGAGCAGTACTTC. Residues: CASSPPDYEQYF.

This clonotype was found once. J is TRBJ2-7 and V is TRBV27; 10 positions match TRBD1. The CDR3 runs to 14 residues. The V gene's germline CDR1 is MNHEY and CDR2 SMNVEV (reference sequence). With 4 bases clipped from V and 4 bases from J, the junction kept 4 bases outside the gene matches. CDR3 sequence: CASSYGQGGYEQYF. The CDR3 nucleotides read TGTGCCAGCAGTTATGGACAGGGGGGTTACGAGCAGTACTTC.

The chain links TRBV10-3 to TRBJ2-7; TRBD2 matches 9 bases. Per germline, CDR1 ENHRY and CDR2 SYGVKD. Trimming took 10 bases from V and 6 from J; bases not matched to a gene: 10. The CDR3 covers 13 residues. CDR3 loop: CATLAGAGREQYF. For the CDR3, the DNA is TGTGCCACTTTAGCGGGAGCGGGTCGCGAGCAGTACTTC.

The chain has TRBV10-3 and TRBJ2-1; D not resolved. This CDR3 comprises 15 residues. The germline gives CDR1 ENHRY, CDR2 SYGVKD. The V end was cut by 2 bases, the J end by 2 bases, with 10 bases between. The CDR3: CAISEEDDPYNEQFF. The DNA for the CDR3 is TGTGCCATCAGTGAGGAGGACGACCCCTACAATGAGCAGTTCTTC.

This CDR3 is CASSLTSVWGETQYF. CDR3 sequence (DNA): TGTGCCAGCAGCTTGACTAGCGTTTGGGGAGAGACCCAGTACTTC. V gene TRBV5-6 combines with J gene TRBJ2-5; 7 bases are shared with TRBD2. V shed 1 base and J 4 bases; nucleotides not matched to a gene: 7. The CDR3 sequence is 15 residues long. CDR1 is SGHDT, CDR2 YYEEEE, per germline. The full variable domain, in which reference TRBV5-6 and TRBJ2-5 provide the parts outside the CDR3, is DAGVTQSPTHLIKTRGQQVTLRCSPKSGHDTVSWYQQALGQGPQFIFQYYEEEERQRGNFPDRFSGHQFPNYSSELNVNALLLGDSALYLCASSLTSVWGETQYFGPGTRLLVL.